Here is one TCR beta chain with its context. Its cognate antigen is unknown. The entry originates in a study of CD8+CD57+ T cells in acquired aplastic anemia. Study summary: Sorted CD4+ and CD8+ cells gave an average of about 3 ug of DNA. Healthy donor CD4+ samples were sequenced to a depth that averaged approximately 9.9 million reads. Points from the study as a whole: In CD8+ cells, Simpson's diversity showed no significant difference between patients and controls. Fewer than 30 CD8+ CDR3 sequences were shared between patients and controls.

Researchers used genomic DNA as the template to profile TCR beta VDJ and CDR3. Each CDR3 protein gets one entry after TCRdb re-called the reads with MiXCR. Of hundreds of thousands of distinct CDR3 sequences in the sample, 65% to 75% were seen once. This CDR3 has 14 residues. Germline loops: CDR1 SGHTA, CDR2 FQGNSA. The V and J ends lost 6 bases and 11 bases, in that order; junction bases with no gene match: 10. J is TRBJ1-6 and V is TRBV7-2; 7 bases are a match to TRBD1. Sequencing was carried out using sorted CD4+, CD8+, or CD8+CD57+ T cells (not recorded which) from PBMCs. The source of this sequence is a human donor in good health, serving as a control. The CDR3 DNA reads TGTGCCAGCAGTTTGGATAACAGGGGACCACCCCTCCACTTT. Translated: CASSLDNRGPPLHF. Complete variable domain (other parts from reference TRBV7-2 and TRBJ1-6): GAGVSQSPSNKVTEKGKDVELRCDPISGHTALYWYRQSLGQGLEFLIYFQGNSAPDKSGLPSDRFSAERTGGSVSTLTIQRTQQEDSAVYLCASSLDNRGPPLHFGNGTRLTVT.